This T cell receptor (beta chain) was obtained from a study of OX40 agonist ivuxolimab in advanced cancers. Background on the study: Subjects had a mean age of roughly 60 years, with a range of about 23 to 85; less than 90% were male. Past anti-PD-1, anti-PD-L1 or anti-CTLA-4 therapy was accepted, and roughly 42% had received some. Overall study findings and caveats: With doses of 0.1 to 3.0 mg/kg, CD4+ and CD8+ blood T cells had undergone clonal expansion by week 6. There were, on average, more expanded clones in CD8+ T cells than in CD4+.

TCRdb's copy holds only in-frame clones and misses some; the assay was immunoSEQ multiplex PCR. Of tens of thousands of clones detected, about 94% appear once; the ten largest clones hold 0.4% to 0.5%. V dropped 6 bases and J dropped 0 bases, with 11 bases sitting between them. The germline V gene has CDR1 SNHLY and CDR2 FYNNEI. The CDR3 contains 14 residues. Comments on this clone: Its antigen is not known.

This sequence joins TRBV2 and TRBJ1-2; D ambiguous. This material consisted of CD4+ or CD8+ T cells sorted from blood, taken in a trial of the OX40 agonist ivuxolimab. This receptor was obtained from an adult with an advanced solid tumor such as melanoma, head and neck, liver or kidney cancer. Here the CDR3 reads CASRTDLTNYGYTF. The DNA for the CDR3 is TGTGCCAGCAGAACAGACCTTACTAACTATGGCTACACCTTC.